The clone carrying this TCR beta chain was found a few times. The antigen is not known. This record comes from a study of response to subunit inactivated influenza vaccine. Regarding the study as a whole: It was suggested by the authors that few new T cells are recruited by each seasonal influenza vaccination.

Trimming removed 6 bases from V and 2 bases from J; junction bases left unmatched: 7. The CDR3 has 15 amino acids. CDR1 MDHEN and CDR2 SYDVKM come from the germline V gene. TCRdb reprocessed the RT-PCR reads via MiXCR and lists one record per CDR3 protein. The sample contains hundreds of thousands of distinct CDR3 sequences, 15% to 19% of which appear only once. Material: PBMCs from blood, obtained about 11 days after vaccination. The TCR was taken from a man aged 50 or older who received an inactivated influenza vaccine. V is TRBV28 and J is TRBJ2-1, with 7 positions matching TRBD2. Here the CDR3 reads CASRLGGSAYNEQFF. CDR3 nucleotides: TGTGCCAGCAGGTTGGGGGGGAGCGCCTACAATGAGCAGTTCTTC.